The 29 T cell receptor beta chains reported below all come from one sample, sequenced in a study of graft-versus-host responses after intestinal transplantation. The protocol was immunoSEQ multiplex PCR, while the TCRdb copy is restricted to in-frame clones and leaves out a portion. The sample lists 23,000 or so clones, around nine tenths occurring once. The input for sequencing was PBMCs, taken roughly 38 days after intestinal transplant. The origin of the receptors is a human patient who received an intestinal transplant, so some T cells may come from the graft donor.

The gene calls are TRBV11-2 and TRBJ2-3, with D possibly TRBD2 on 6 matching bases. Germline V gives CDR1 SGHAT, CDR2 FQNNGV. Trimming stripped 4 bases from V and 2 bases from J, with 10 bases between. This CDR3 region has 14 residues. CDR3 sequence reads: CASSSGTATDTQYF. The CDR3 bases are TGTGCCAGCAGCTCAGGGACTGCCACAGATACGCAGTATTTT.

This clone has just one count. The chain has TRBV28 and TRBJ2-3; 11 bases line up with TRBD2. Germline values: CDR1 MDHEN, CDR2 SYDVKM. This CDR3 spans 15 amino acids. Trimming cost V 6 bases and J 3 bases; bases outside gene matches: 5. CDR3 protein: CASRTGLADTDTQYF. The DNA for the CDR3 is TGTGCCAGCAGAACGGGACTAGCGGATACAGATACGCAGTATTTT.

This clone has just one count. V gene TRBV5-1 combines with J gene TRBJ2-1, with TRBD1 matching over 9 bases. The CDR3 is made up of 15 amino acids. CDR1 and CDR2 (germline): SGHRS, YFSETQ. Losses at the gene ends were 0 bases for V and 8 bases for J; bases not matched to a gene: 6. This chain's CDR3 is CASSLGDRVGDEQFF. The CDR3 DNA sequence: TGCGCCAGCAGCTTGGGGGACAGGGTAGGGGATGAGCAGTTCTTC.

The rearrangement joins TRBV27 to TRBJ1-2; a possible D gene is TRBD1 (5 bases). Trimming cost V 6 bases and J 7 bases, with 18 bases left between them. Germline CDR1 and CDR2: MNHEY and SMNVEV (reference sequence). This CDR3 spans 14 amino acids. In DNA, the CDR3 is TGTGCCAGCAGCCGGACCCCGCAGGGAGGTGGCTACACCTTC. Translation gives CASSRTPQGGGYTF.

The genes are TRBV10-1 and TRBJ2-1, with D maybe TRBD2 (5 bases). Germline CDR1 WNHNN, CDR2 SYGVQD (reference sequence). The V end lost 3 bases, the J end lost 9 bases, and 12 bases lay between the germline ends. The CDR3 covers 13 residues. This CDR3 reads CASSDFRGGEQFF. The CDR3 DNA follows: TGCGCCAGCAGTGATTTCCGGGGTGGTGAGCAGTTCTTC.

The V gene is TRBV27, the J gene TRBJ2-7, with D maybe TRBD1 (5 bases). This CDR3 is 14 amino acids long. CDR1 is MNHEY and CDR2 is SMNVEV in the germline V gene (reference sequence). Between the trimmed V and J ends, which lost 3 bases and 2 bases, there was a span of 11 bases. The CDR3 coding sequence is TGTGCCAGCAGTTTTTATGGGGCGACCTACGAGCAGTACTTC. Its translation is CASSFYGATYEQYF.

A single count supports this clone. The chain uses TRBV12-1 and TRBJ2-1. TRBV12-1 is a recognized pseudogene. The CDR3 loop spans 16 amino acids. The DNA of the CDR3 is TGTGCCAGCAGCTTTCGGGTCCTAGGCCACAGAAATGAGCAGTTCTTC. Encoded protein: CASSFRVLGHRNEQFF.

This clone was seen once. The chain is built from TRBV25-1 and TRBJ2-7; possible D gene TRBD2, 5 bases. Trimming shortened V by 5 bases and J by 10 bases, and 15 bases separated the two germline ends. CDR1 is MGHDK and CDR2 is SYGVNS in the germline V gene. The CDR3 runs to 12 residues. The CDR3 bases are TGTGCCAGCAGTCTCTCCTCCGGGGAACAGTACTTC. This translates into CASSLSSGEQYF.

The genes are TRBV18 and TRBJ1-1; 7 bases fit TRBD1. The CDR3 totals 12 residues. Looked up from germline, CDR1 is KGHSH and CDR2 is LQKENI. The V segment lost 6 bases and the J segment 4 bases; nucleotides outside the gene matches: 2. The CDR3 loop reads CASSDRATEAFF. CDR3 in DNA: TGTGCCAGCTCCGACAGGGCCACTGAAGCTTTCTTT.

The chain recombines TRBV2 with TRBJ1-2; D remains ambiguous. The V end was cut by 6 bases, the J end by 8 bases, with 16 bases between. Looked up from germline, CDR1 is SNHLY and CDR2 is FYNNEI. The CDR3 consists of 13 residues. The CDR3 region has the DNA TGTGCCAGCAGCGCAGAGGGCAGAAAAGGCTACACCTTC. It specifies CASSAEGRKGYTF. The variable domain in full, completed from reference TRBV2 and TRBJ1-2, reads EPEVTQTPSHQVTQMGQEVILRCVPISNHLYFYWYRQILGQKVEFLVSFYNNEISEKSEIFDDQFSVERPDGSNFTLKIRSTKLEDSAMYFCASSAEGRKGYTFGSGTRLTVV.

The chain's CDR3 is CAISESGPPYNEQFF. The CDR3 bases are TGTGCCATCAGTGAGAGCGGCCCCCCCTACAATGAGCAGTTCTTC. The chain is built from TRBV10-3 and TRBJ2-1; TRBD2 is a possible D gene (5 bases). CDR1 is ENHRY and CDR2 is SYGVKD in the germline V gene. Trimming removed 2 bases from V and 2 bases from J, with 10 bases in between. This CDR3 is 15 amino acids long.

V gene TRBV6-6 combines with J gene TRBJ1-2; possibly TRBD1 for D (6 bases). CDR1 and CDR2 (germline): MNHNY, SVGAGI (reference sequence). The CDR3 extends over 16 amino acids. Trimming removed 0 bases at V and 6 bases at J, with 17 bases between. Here the CDR3 DNA reads TGTGCCAGCAGTTACTCCGGCGGGGGGCGCGAGGATGGCTACACCTTC. This translates into CASSYSGGGREDGYTF.

The rearrangement links TRBV19 to TRBJ2-7, with 11 bases matching TRBD1. Germline trimming cut 5 bases from V and 3 bases from J; bases unmatched to any gene: 9. In germline, CDR1 is LNHDA, CDR2 SQIVND (reference sequence). The CDR3 loop spans 16 amino acids. CDR3 coding DNA: TGTGCCAGTAGTCCAATATCCGGGACAGGGGGCTACGAGCAGTACTTC. Residues: CASSPISGTGGYEQYF.

The chain has TRBV7-2 and TRBJ2-7; 8 nucleotides agree with TRBD1. The germline CDR1 and CDR2 sequences are SGHTA and FQGNSA. The CDR3 runs 15 residues. V dropped 5 bases and J dropped 0; count of bases not matched to a gene: 6. CDR3 sequence (DNA): TGTGCCAGCAGCAGACAGGGGCACCCCTCCTACGAGCAGTACTTC. The encoded protein is CASSRQGHPSYEQYF.

V is TRBV27 and J is TRBJ2-3; no clear D gene. Trimming left V 3 bases short and J 4 bases short, with 14 bases between. Germline V gene sequence: CDR1 MNHEY, CDR2 SMNVEV (reference sequence). This CDR3 comprises 15 residues. DNA of the CDR3: TGTGCCAGCAGTTTGGGTCCCCCGAGCGCAGATACGCAGTATTTT. This codes for CASSLGPPSADTQYF.

The rearrangement uses TRBV7-8 and TRBJ2-2; TRBD2 matches 14 bases. V gave up 6 bases and J gave up 7 bases; unmatched junction bases: 10. The CDR3 has 17 amino acids. CDR1 and CDR2 (germline): SGHVS, FQNEAQ. As DNA, the CDR3 is TGTGCCAGCAGTTATCAGCCGGGACTAGCGGGAGTCGGGGAGCTGTTTTTT. Its protein product is CASSYQPGLAGVGELFF.

The CDR3 nucleotides are TGTGCCAGCAGTGTGACTAGCGGGAATACCGATGAGCAGTTCTTC. Amino acids: CASSVTSGNTDEQFF. The chain recombines TRBV6-1 with TRBJ2-1; TRBD2 matches at 11 bases. The CDR3 extends over 15 amino acids. Germline trimming cut 4 bases from V and 8 bases from J; bases unmatched to any gene: 7. Germline assignment: CDR1 MNHNS and CDR2 SASEGT.

The genes are TRBV7-2 and TRBJ2-7; D ambiguous. Trimming removed 2 bases at V and 2 bases at J, with 19 bases between. This CDR3 is 17 amino acids long. Germline CDR1 reads SGHTA; CDR2 reads FQGNSA. CDR3 nucleotides: TGTGCCAGCAGCTTAAGGCATCCGGGCGGTCCGCCCTACGAGCAGTACTTC. Translating gives CASSLRHPGGPPYEQYF.

Here the CDR3 DNA reads TGCGCCAGCAGCCTCCGGGAGGACAACACTGAAGCTTTCTTT. Its protein product is CASSLREDNTEAFF. The chain couples TRBV4-3 to TRBJ1-1; D is undetermined. There are 14 residues in the CDR3. V lost 4 bases and J 2 bases, leaving 11 bases between the germline ends. The germline V gene encodes CDR1 LGHNA and CDR2 YSLEER.

This sequence joins TRBV5-1 and TRBJ2-7; a possible D gene is TRBD2 (6 bases). V was trimmed by 2 bases and J by 5 bases, leaving 14 bases between them. Germline V gene lookup returns CDR1 SGHRS and CDR2 YFSETQ. The CDR3 has 14 residues. The DNA for the CDR3 is TGCGCCAGCAGCTTCAGCGGGTTAGGAAACGAGCAGTACTTC. As protein: CASSFSGLGNEQYF.

In regard to this clone: Other nucleotide sequences from this sample produce the same CDR3. The V gene is TRBV5-1, the J gene TRBJ2-1; possible D gene TRBD1, 6 bases. Germline assignment: CDR1 SGHRS and CDR2 YFSETQ. The CDR3 extends over 16 amino acids. V lost 4 bases and J lost 2, with 16 bases in between. The DNA for the CDR3 is TGCGCCAGCAGCGCCGTTGGGACACAAGCCTACAATGAGCAGTTCTTC. Encoded protein: CASSAVGTQAYNEQFF.

The chain uses TRBV5-1 and TRBJ2-1; 10 positions match TRBD2. J lost 1 base, V lost 4 bases, and 5 bases had no gene match. CDR1 is SGHRS and CDR2 is YFSETQ in the germline V gene. The CDR3 loop spans 16 amino acids. Here the CDR3 DNA reads TGCGCCAGCAGCCTAAGAGCGGGAGGGTCCTACAATGAGCAGTTCTTC. As protein: CASSLRAGGSYNEQFF.

Concerning this clone: Germline is not matched at one junction end, which may reflect a read error. This rearrangement joins TRBV7-2 to TRBJ1-1, with 9 bases lining up with TRBD1. CDR1 SGHTA and CDR2 FQGNSA come from the germline V gene. CDR3 length: 17 residues. The CDR3 bases are TGTGCCAGCAGCCTGGAAGGGACAGGGATCCGGCAGCTCGTCGGTAGCTTC. It yields the protein CASSLEGTGIRQLVGSF.

The rearrangement links TRBV5-1 to TRBJ1-2; 7 bases map to TRBD1. The germline V gene encodes CDR1 SGHRS and CDR2 YFSETQ. This CDR3 is 16 amino acids long. J lost 1 base, V lost 4 bases, and 10 bases had no gene match. The CDR3 DNA is TGCGCCAGCAGCCCGGGGACAGCACTGATTAACTATGGCTACACCTTC. Amino acids: CASSPGTALINYGYTF.

The chain has TRBV6-1 and TRBJ2-3; 9 positions match TRBD1. Germline-derived CDR1 and CDR2 are MNHNS and SASEGT. This CDR3 region has 16 residues. Losses at the gene ends were 4 bases for V and 3 bases for J; bases not matched to a gene: 8. CDR3 nucleotide sequence: TGTGCCAGCAGTGCCTTACAGGGGGCAGGAACAGATACGCAGTATTTT. Encoded protein: CASSALQGAGTDTQYF.

CDR3 loop: CASSRTSAYEQYF. CDR3 bases: TGTGCCAGTAGTAGGACTAGCGCCTACGAGCAGTACTTC. The genes are TRBV19 and TRBJ2-7, with 9 bases matching TRBD2. Unmatched junction bases numbered 0, after V lost 4 bases and J lost 2 bases. The CDR3 is 13 amino acids. CDR1 is LNHDA and CDR2 is SQIVND in the germline V gene (reference sequence). Complete variable domain (other parts from reference TRBV19 and TRBJ2-7): DGGITQSPKYLFRKEGQNVTLSCEQNLNHDAMYWYRQDPGQGLRLIYYSQIVNDFQKGDIAEGYSVSREKKESFPLTVTSAQKNPTAFYLCASSRTSAYEQYFGPGTRLTVT.

The rearrangement joins TRBV6-5 to TRBJ1-3, with a tentative D call TRBD1 (5 bases). The DNA end favors TRBJ2-2, so the J call may be wrong. Germline CDR1 and CDR2: MNHEY and SVGAGI. This CDR3 comprises 14 residues. The CDR3 sequence: CASSYRPGPGELFF. The CDR3 region has the DNA TGTGCCAGCAGCTACCGCCCAGGGCCCGGGGAGCTGTTTTTT.

This chain connects TRBV6-1 to TRBJ2-7; D is unclear. V shed 2 bases and J shed 1 base, with 15 bases lying between them. CDR1 and CDR2 from the germline V gene are MNHNS and SASEGT. The length of the CDR3 is 16 residues. In nucleotides, the CDR3 is TGTGCCAGCAGTGAACATCATATAGACGGTTCCTACGAGCAGTACTTC. Translating gives CASSEHHIDGSYEQYF.

The chain employs TRBV4-1 and TRBJ2-1, with 8 bases identical to TRBD2. The germline V gene has CDR1 MGHRA and CDR2 YSYEKL. J lost 9 bases, V lost 0 bases, and 7 bases had no gene match. The CDR3 sequence is 15 residues long. CDR3 sequence: CASSQDPGGQGEQFF. The CDR3 DNA reads TGCGCCAGCAGCCAAGATCCGGGAGGGCAGGGTGAGCAGTTCTTC.